This entry lists 8 T cell receptor beta chains sequenced from one sample in a study of cytomegalovirus exposure and HLA in healthy donors. The PCR contained 60 Vbeta and 13 Jbeta primers. Clones were sequenced by immunoSEQ multiplex PCR, and TCRdb holds only the in-frame ones, with some missing. Of fewer than 200,000 clones in the sample, around 86% were seen once. The specimen was PBMCs. All receptors come from a human donor in good health.

The V call is TRBV6-1, the J call TRBJ1-2, with D possibly matching TRBD1 (6 bases). There are 12 residues in the CDR3. Germline V lookup: CDR1 MNHNS, CDR2 SASEGT. V was trimmed by 4 bases and J by 7 bases, leaving 10 bases between them. The CDR3 DNA follows: TGTGCCAGCAGTGGTCAGGGGTTTGGCTACACCTTC. Translation gives CASSGQGFGYTF.

The chain has TRBV9 and TRBJ2-2; tentative D call: TRBD2 (5 bases). CDR1 is SGDLS, CDR2 YYNGEE, per germline. Trimming removed 0 bases from V and 5 bases from J, with 14 bases in between. The CDR3 is 16 residues long. CDR3 in DNA: TGTGCCAGCAGCGTAGGAGGAGGCCTTGGGACCGGGGAGCTGTTTTTT. This codes for CASSVGGGLGTGELFF.

This clone was seen a few times. The J gene is TRBJ1-6, the V gene TRBV4-3, with D uncertain. CDR1 and CDR2 from the germline V gene are LGHNA and YSLEER. The CDR3 sequence is 17 residues long. The V end lost 0 bases, the J end lost 8 bases, and 17 bases lay between the germline ends. The CDR3 nucleotides read TGCGCCAGCAGCCAAGATCCGTTAGCTAGCGAGTATTCACCCCTCCACTTT. Its translation is CASSQDPLASEYSPLHF.

This clone showed up just a few times. The chain has TRBV5-1 and TRBJ1-2; D uncertain. CDR3 size: 14 residues. Germline V lookup: CDR1 SGHRS, CDR2 YFSETQ. The V gene lost 0 bases and the J gene lost 2 bases, with 8 bases spanning the gap. The CDR3 loop reads CASSLEAVNYGYTF. In DNA form, the CDR3 reads TGCGCCAGCAGCTTGGAAGCTGTAAACTATGGCTACACCTTC.

This chain connects TRBV29-1 to TRBJ1-2; 7 bases align to TRBD1. Germline V gene sequence: CDR1 SQVTM, CDR2 ANQGSEA. The ends lost 0 bases at V and 0 bases at J; junction bases unmatched: 10. The length of the CDR3 is 17 residues. The CDR3 bases are TGCAGCGTTGAAGATAACGGCGCAGGGGGAGCTAACTATGGCTACACCTTC. Translating gives CSVEDNGAGGANYGYTF.

This rearrangement joins TRBV6-6 to TRBJ2-2, with D tentatively TRBD2 (5 bases). CDR1 is MNHNY, CDR2 SVGAGI, per germline (reference sequence). The ends were cut back, 6 bases at V and 5 bases at J, with 13 bases in the middle. The CDR3 runs to 14 residues. CDR3 DNA: TGTGCCAGCAGCTTAGGTAGCGTTACCGGGGAGCTGTTTTTT. It encodes CASSLGSVTGELFF.

The V and J genes are TRBV9 and TRBJ2-7, with 10 bases that match TRBD1. The CDR3 covers 15 residues. J was trimmed by 0 bases and V by 4 bases; bases with no gene match: 4. Germline-derived CDR1 and CDR2 are SGDLS and YYNGEE. The DNA of the CDR3 is TGTGCCAGCAGCCCCGGACAGGGGGTCTCCTACGAGCAGTACTTC. Protein product: CASSPGQGVSYEQYF. Complete variable domain (other parts from reference TRBV9 and TRBJ2-7): DSGVTQTPKHLITATGQRVTLRCSPRSGDLSVYWYQQSLDQGLQFLIQYYNGEERAKGNILERFSAQQFPDLHSELNLSSLELGDSALYFCASSPGQGVSYEQYFGPGTRLTVT.

The sample holds one count of this clone. The chain carries TRBV18 and TRBJ1-1, with 8 bases lining up with TRBD1. CDR1 and CDR2 (germline): KGHSH, LQKENI. The CDR3 loop spans 14 amino acids. The V gene end was trimmed by 3 bases and the J gene end by 3 bases; junction bases not matched to a gene: 3. The CDR3 DNA is TGTGCCAGCTCACCCTTACAGGGGGACACTGAAGCTTTCTTT. It codes for CASSPLQGDTEAFF.